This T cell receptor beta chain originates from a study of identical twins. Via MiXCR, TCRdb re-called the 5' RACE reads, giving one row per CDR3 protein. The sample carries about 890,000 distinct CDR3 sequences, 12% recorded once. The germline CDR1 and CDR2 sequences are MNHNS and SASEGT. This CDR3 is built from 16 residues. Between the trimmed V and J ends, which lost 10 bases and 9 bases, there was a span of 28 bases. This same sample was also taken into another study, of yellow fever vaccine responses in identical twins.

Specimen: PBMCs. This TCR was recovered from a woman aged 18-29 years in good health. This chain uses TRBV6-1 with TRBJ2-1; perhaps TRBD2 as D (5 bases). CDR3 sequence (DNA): TGTGCCACCGCGGGTGAAGAGGGTAGAGGGTGGGCTGAGCAGTTCTTC. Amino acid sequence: CATAGEEGRGWAEQFF.